The sequence of this T cell receptor (beta chain) was determined in a study of cytomegalovirus exposure and HLA in healthy donors. PCR used 60 Vbeta primers and 13 Jbeta primers. Sequencing used immunoSEQ multiplex PCR; TCRdb keeps in-frame clones, though not all of them. This sample carries 110,000 to 150,000 clones, about 74% of them seen once, and the ten largest clones take about 1.8%. V dropped 8 bases and J dropped 5 bases, with 6 bases sitting between them. Germline CDR1 is WSHSY and CDR2 is SAAADI. CDR3 length equals 11 residues. Sequenced sample: PBMCs. V usage is TRBV10-2 and J usage is TRBJ2-2; D is ambiguous. The TCR was taken from a woman aged 40 to 50 in good health and CMV-seronegative. The CDR3 loop is CASRVTGELFF. CDR3 coding DNA: TGCGCCAGCCGGGTAACCGGGGAGCTGTTTTTT.